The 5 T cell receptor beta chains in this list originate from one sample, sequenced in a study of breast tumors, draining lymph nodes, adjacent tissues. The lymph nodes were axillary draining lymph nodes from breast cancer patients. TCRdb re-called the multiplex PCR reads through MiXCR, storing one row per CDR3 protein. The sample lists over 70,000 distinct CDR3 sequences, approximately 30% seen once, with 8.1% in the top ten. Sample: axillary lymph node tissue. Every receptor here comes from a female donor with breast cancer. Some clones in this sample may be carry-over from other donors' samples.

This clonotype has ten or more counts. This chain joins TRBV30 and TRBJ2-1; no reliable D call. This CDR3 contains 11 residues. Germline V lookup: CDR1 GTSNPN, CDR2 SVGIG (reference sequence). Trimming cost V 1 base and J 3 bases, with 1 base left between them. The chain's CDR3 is CAWSDYNEQFF. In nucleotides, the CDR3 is TGTGCCTGGAGTGACTACAATGAGCAGTTCTTC.

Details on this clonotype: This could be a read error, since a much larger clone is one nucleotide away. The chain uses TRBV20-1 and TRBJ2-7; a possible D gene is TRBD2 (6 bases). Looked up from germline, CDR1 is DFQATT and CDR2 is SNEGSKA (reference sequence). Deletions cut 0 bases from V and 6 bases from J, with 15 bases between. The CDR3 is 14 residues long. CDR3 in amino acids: CSAREAEGSSEQYF. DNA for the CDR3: TGCAGTGCTAGAGAAGCGGAGGGAAGCTCCGAGCAGTACTTC.

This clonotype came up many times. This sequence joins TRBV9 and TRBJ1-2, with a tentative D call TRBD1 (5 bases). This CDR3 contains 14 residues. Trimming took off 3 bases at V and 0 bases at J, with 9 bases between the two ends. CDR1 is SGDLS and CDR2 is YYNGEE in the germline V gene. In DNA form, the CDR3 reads TGTGCCAGCAGCGGTGGGACCCCTAACTATGGCTACACCTTC. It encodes CASSGGTPNYGYTF.

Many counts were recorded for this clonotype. The CDR3 nucleotides are TGTGCCAGCACTCCCCGAGCGAGTAGCACAGATACGCAGTATTTT. This encodes CASTPRASSTDTQYF. The chain recombines TRBV25-1 with TRBJ2-3, with D unresolved. Germline CDR1 is MGHDK and CDR2 is SYGVNS. The CDR3 has 15 residues. V dropped 7 bases and J dropped 0 bases, with 14 bases sitting between them.

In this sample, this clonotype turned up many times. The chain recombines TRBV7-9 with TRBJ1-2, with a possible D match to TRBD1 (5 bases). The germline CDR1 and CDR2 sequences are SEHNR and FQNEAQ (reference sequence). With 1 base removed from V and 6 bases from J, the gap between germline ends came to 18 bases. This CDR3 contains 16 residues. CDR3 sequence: CASSLGRSTGPNGYTF. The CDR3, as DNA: TGTGCCAGCAGCTTAGGACGATCTACAGGACCGAATGGCTACACCTTC.